These 2 T cell receptor beta chains share one sample of origin, sequenced in a study of shared clonotypes between healthy human individuals. Profiled with immunoSEQ multiplex PCR; TCRdb holds only in-frame clones, not every one. The repertoire holds about 710,000 clones, with over 60% as singletons. Sequences were obtained from memory CD4+ T cells sorted from blood. Subset defined: CD45RA-negative fraction. The receptors shown here come from a woman aged 25 to 45 in good health.

The V call is TRBV5-4, the J call TRBJ1-1; the D gene is possibly TRBD1 (5 bases). The CDR3 runs 15 residues. The V gene lost 4 bases and the J gene lost 4 bases, with 17 bases spanning the gap. CDR1 and CDR2 from the germline V gene are SGHNT and YYREEE (reference sequence). In DNA form, the CDR3 reads TGTGCCAGCAGCGCAGACACCGGGGCCTCCACTGAAGCTTTCTTT. It encodes CASSADTGASTEAFF.

V usage is TRBV28 and J usage is TRBJ2-7, with D unclear. The CDR3 is 14 residues long. In germline, CDR1 is MDHEN, CDR2 SYDVKM. Trimming shortened V by 3 bases and J by 0 bases, and 9 bases separated the two germline ends. The CDR3 sequence is CASSFDQASYEQYF. DNA for the CDR3: TGTGCCAGCAGTTTTGACCAGGCCTCCTACGAGCAGTACTTC.